This note documents a single TCR beta chain sequence. The data belong to a study of cytomegalovirus exposure and HLA in healthy donors. Turning to the study itself: Of the donors genotyped, 398 in all, 81% fell in the Caucasian-associated ancestry cluster.

The PCR made use of 60 Vbeta and 13 Jbeta primers. The method was immunoSEQ multiplex PCR; TCRdb's version includes in-frame clones alone and lacks a portion of them. The table includes around 100,000 clones, roughly 68% detected once. CDR1 SGHRS and CDR2 YFSETQ come from the germline V gene. The CDR3 is 14 amino acids. V dropped 0 bases and J dropped 2 bases, with 7 bases sitting between them. The chain is built from TRBV5-1 and TRBJ2-3; D not certain. The source material was PBMCs. The source of this sequence is a man aged 25-40 years in good health and CMV-seropositive. The DNA for the CDR3 is TGCGCCAGCAGCTTGGATCGGGTCACAGATACGCAGTATTTT. It specifies CASSLDRVTDTQYF.